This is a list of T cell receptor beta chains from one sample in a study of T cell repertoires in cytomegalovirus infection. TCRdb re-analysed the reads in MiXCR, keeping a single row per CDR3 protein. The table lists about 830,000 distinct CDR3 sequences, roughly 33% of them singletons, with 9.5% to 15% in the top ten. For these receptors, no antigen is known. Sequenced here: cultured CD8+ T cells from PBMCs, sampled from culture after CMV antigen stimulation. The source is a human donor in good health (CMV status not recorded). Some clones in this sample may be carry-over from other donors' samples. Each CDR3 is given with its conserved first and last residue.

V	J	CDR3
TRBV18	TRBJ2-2	CASSPRITNTGELFF
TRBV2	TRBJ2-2	CANSVTSGGPNTGELFF
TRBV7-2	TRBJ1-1	CASSLRGSNLMNTEAFF
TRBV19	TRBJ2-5	CASSQAGGKETQYF
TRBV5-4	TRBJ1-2	CASSRDRGDNYGYTF
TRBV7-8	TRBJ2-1	CASSPRTSGNEQFF
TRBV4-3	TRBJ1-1	CASSQVGWGTEAFF
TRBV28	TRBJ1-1	CASSLAGGGTEAFF
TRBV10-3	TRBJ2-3	CAISESTSASTDTQYF
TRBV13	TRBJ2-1	CASSAGLAISYNEQFF
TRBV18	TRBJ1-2	CASSPGQGVNYGYTF
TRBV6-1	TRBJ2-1	CASRGPGQATLSSYNEQFF
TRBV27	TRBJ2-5	CASSTRAGQGFGETQYF
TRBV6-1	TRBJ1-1	CASSEQGVYTEAFF
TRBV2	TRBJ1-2	CASSEEVDRWDYGYTF
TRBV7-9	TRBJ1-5	CASSLSVDQPQHF
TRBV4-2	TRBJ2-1	CASSHGLAGVNEQFF
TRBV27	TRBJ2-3	CASSPAGGRTDTQYF
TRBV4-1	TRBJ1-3	CASSQDSAGNTIYF
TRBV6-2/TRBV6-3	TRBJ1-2	CASIEAGPQSIYGYTF
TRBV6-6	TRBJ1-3	CASTHETYPSGNTIYF
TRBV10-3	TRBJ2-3	CAIRSVYRSTDTQYF
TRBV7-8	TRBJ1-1	CASSRGRQGTTEAFF
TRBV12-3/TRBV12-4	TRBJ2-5	CASSASGTQYGTQYF
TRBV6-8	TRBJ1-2	CASSPVAIFYGYTF
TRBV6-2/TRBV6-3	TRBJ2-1	CASSYTGNEQFF
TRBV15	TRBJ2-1	CATSSDRLPYNEQFF
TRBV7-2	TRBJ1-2	CASSSLGQRLYGYTF
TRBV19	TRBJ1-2	CASSGTTGTYGYTF
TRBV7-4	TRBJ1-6	CASSPGLQGVGSPLHF
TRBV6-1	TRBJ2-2	CASSEWRGGTGELFF
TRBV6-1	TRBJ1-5	CASSLTPSNQPQHF
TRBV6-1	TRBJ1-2	CASSFGADGYTF
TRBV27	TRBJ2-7	CASSLPGTDYEQYF
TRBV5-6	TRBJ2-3	CASSLYSTDTQYF
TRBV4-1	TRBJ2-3	CASSQYVQGGTDTQYF
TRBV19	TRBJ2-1	CASSDDGSSYNEQFF
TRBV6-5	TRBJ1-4	CARTGRNEKLFF
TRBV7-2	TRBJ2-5	CVSSHRQGTQETQYF
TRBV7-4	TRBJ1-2	CASSLATPYGYTF
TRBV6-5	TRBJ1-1	CASSYFPEGVDTEAFF
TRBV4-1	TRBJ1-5	CASSQDGLNSRQPQHF
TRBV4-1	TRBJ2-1	CASSQFFTYNEQFF
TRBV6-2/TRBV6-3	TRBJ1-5	CASSPPTGGNQPQHF
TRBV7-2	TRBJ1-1	CASSQSGRYMDTEAFF